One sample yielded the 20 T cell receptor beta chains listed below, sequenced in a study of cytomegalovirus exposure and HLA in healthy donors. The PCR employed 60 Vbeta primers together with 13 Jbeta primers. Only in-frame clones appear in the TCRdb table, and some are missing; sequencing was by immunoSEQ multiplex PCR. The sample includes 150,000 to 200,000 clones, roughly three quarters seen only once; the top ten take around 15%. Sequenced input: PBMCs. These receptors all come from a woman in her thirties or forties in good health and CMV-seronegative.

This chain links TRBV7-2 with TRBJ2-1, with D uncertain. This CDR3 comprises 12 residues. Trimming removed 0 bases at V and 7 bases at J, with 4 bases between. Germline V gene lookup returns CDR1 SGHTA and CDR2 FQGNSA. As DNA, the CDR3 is TGTGCCAGCAGCTTAGCGGCTAATGAGCAGTTCTTC. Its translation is CASSLAANEQFF. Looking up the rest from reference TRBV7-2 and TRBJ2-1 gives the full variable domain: GAGVSQSPSNKVTEKGKDVELRCDPISGHTALYWYRQSLGQGLEFLIYFQGNSAPDKSGLPSDRFSAERTGGSVSTLTIQRTQQEDSAVYLCASSLAANEQFFGPGTRLTVL.

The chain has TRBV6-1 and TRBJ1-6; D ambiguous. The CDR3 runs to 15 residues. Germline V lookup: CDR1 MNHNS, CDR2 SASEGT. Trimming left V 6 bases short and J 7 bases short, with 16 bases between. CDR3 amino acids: CASSPYGSNNSPLHF. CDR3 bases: TGTGCCAGCAGCCCATATGGCAGTAACAATTCACCCCTCCACTTT.

This CDR3 is CASSPPGGRPLHF. Written as DNA, the CDR3 is TGTGCCAGCAGCCCCCCAGGGGGGAGGCCCCTCCACTTT. The chain carries TRBV14 and TRBJ1-6; 7 nucleotides line up with TRBD1. CDR1 is SGHDN and CDR2 is FVKESK in the germline V gene. V lost 4 bases and J lost 13; bases outside the gene matches: 7. The CDR3 is made up of 13 amino acids. Full variable domain (missing parts from reference TRBV14 and TRBJ1-6): EAGVTQFPSHSVIEKGQTVTLRCDPISGHDNLYWYRRVMGKEIKFLLHFVKESKQDESGMPNNRFLAERTGGTYSTLKVQPAELEDSGVYFCASSPPGGRPLHFGNGTRLTVT.

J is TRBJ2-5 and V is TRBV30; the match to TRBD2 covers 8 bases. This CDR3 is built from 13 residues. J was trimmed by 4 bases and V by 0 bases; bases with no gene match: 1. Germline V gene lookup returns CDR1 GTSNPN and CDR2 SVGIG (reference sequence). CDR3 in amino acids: CAWSVGGGETQYF. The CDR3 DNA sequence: TGTGCCTGGAGTGTCGGGGGGGGAGAGACCCAGTACTTC.

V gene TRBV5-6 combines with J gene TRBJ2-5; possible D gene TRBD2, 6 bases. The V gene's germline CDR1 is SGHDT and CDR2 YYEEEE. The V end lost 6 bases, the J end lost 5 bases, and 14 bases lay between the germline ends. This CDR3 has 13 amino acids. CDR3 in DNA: TGTGCCAGCAACCAACGGGACTTTGAGACCCAGTACTTC. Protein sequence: CASNQRDFETQYF.

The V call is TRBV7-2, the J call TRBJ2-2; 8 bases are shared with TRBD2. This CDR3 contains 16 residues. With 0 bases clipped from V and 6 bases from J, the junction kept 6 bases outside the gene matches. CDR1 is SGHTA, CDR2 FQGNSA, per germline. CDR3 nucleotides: TGTGCCAGCAGCTTAGCGGCGGGGGGCTTCGCCGGGGAGCTGTTTTTT. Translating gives CASSLAAGGFAGELFF.

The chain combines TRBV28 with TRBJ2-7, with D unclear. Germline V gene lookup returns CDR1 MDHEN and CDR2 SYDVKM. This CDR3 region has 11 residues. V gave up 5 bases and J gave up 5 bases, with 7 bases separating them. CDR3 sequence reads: CASSESNEQYF. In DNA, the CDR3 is TGTGCCAGCAGTGAATCTAACGAGCAGTACTTC. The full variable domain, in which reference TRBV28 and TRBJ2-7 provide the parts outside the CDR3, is DVKVTQSSRYLVKRTGEKVFLECVQDMDHENMFWYRQDPGLGLRLIYFSYDVKMKEKGDIPEGYSVSREKKERFSLILESASTNQTSMYLCASSESNEQYFGPGTRLTVT.

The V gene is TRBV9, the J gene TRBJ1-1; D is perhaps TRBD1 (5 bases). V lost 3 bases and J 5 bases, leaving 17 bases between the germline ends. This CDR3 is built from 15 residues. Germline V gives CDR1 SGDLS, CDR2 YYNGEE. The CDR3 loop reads CASSGGDGGRTEAFF. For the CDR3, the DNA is TGTGCCAGCAGCGGAGGGGATGGGGGGAGGACTGAAGCTTTCTTT.

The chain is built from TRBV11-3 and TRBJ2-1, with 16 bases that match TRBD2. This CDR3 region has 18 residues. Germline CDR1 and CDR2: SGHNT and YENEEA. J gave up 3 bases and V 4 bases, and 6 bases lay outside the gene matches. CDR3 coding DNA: TGTGCCAGCAGCTGGGGGACTAGCGGGGGGGCCGGCTACAATGAGCAGTTCTTC. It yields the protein CASSWGTSGGAGYNEQFF.

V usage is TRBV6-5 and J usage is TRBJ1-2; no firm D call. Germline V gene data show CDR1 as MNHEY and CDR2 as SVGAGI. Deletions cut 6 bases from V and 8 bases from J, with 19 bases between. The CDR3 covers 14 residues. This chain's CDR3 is CASREGGVGWGYTF. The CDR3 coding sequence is TGTGCCAGCAGAGAGGGCGGAGTTGGGTGGGGCTACACCTTC.

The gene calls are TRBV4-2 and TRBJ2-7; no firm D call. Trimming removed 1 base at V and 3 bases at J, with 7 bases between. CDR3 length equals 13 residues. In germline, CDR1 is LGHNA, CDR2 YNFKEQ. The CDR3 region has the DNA TGTGCCAGCAGCCAAGTACAGAACTACGAGCAGTACTTC. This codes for CASSQVQNYEQYF.

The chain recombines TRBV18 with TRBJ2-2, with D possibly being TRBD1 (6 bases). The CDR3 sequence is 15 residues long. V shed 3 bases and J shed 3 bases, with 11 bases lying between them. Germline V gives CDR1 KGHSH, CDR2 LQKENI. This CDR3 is CASSPAGVDTGELFF. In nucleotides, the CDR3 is TGTGCCAGCTCACCCGCAGGGGTTGACACCGGGGAGCTGTTTTTT.

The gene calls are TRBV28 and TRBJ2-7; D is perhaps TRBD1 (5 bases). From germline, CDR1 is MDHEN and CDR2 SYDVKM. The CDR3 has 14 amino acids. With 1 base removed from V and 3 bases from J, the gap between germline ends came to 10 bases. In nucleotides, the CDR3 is TGTGCCAGCAGTTTATACCAGGGTAGCTACGAGCAGTACTTC. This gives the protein CASSLYQGSYEQYF.

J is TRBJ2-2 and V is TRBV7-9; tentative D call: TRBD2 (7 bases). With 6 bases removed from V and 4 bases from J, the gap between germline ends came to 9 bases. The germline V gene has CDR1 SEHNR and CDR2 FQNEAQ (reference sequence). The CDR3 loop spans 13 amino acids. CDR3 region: CASSGGATGELFF. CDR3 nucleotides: TGTGCCAGCAGTGGGGGGGCCACCGGGGAGCTGTTTTTT.

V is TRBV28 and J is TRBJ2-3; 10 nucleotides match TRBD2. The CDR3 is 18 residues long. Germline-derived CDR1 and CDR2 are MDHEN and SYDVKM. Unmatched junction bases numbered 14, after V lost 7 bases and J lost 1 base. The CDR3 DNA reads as TGTGCCAGCATAGGAAGCGGGAGGGCCGAGTGGGGCACAGATACGCAGTATTTT. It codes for CASIGSGRAEWGTDTQYF.

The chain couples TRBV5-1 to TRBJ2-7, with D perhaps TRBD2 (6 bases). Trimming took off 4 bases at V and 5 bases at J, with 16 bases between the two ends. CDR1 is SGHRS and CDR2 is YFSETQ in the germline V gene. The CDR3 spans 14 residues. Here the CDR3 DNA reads TGCGCCAGCAGCCACTGGCGGGGTGGGGACGAGCAGTACTTC. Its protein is CASSHWRGGDEQYF.

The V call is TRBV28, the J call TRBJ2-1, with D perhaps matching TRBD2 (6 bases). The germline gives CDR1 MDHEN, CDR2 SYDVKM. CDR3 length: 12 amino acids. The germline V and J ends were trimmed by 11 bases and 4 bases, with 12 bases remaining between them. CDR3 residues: CASSAWYNEQFF. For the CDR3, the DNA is TGTGCCTCTAGCGCCTGGTACAATGAGCAGTTCTTC.

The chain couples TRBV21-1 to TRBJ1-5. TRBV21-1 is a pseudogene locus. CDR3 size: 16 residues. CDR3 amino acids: CASSPREGLRGQPQHF. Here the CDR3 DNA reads TGTGCCAGCAGCCCAAGGGAGGGGTTAAGGGGTCAGCCCCAGCATTTT.

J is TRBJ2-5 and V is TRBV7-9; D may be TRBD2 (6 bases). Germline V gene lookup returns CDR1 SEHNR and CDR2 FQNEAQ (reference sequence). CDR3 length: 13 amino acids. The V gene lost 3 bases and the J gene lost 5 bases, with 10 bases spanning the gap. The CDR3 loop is CASSFAGRETQYF. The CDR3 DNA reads TGTGCCAGCAGCTTCGCGGGAAGGGAGACCCAGTACTTC.

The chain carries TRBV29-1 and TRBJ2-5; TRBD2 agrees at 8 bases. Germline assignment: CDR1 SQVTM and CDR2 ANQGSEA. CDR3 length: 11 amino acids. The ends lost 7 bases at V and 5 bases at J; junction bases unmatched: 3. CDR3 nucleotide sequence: TGCAGCGGCCCGGGGGGGGAGACCCAGTACTTC. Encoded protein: CSGPGGETQYF.